What follows are 17 T cell receptor beta chains derived from one specimen sequenced in a study of shared clonotypes between healthy human individuals. Data came from immunoSEQ multiplex PCR; TCRdb stores just in-frame clones and leaves some out. Of some 1,400,000 clones in the sample, roughly 97% were seen once. Sequenced sample: naive CD4+ T cells sorted from blood. Sample subset: CD45RA+ positively selected. The receptors shown here come from a man aged 25-40 years in good health.

On this clone: Other nucleotide sequences from this sample produce the same CDR3. The chain combines TRBV7-3 with TRBJ2-1; 8 nucleotides agree with TRBD2. J was trimmed by 0 bases and V by 4 bases; bases with no gene match: 2. CDR3 length equals 15 residues. Germline assignment: CDR1 SGHTA and CDR2 FQGTGA. The CDR3 spells CASSSGGGSYNEQFF. CDR3 nucleotide sequence: TGTGCCAGCAGCTCGGGGGGGGGCTCCTACAATGAGCAGTTCTTC.

The rearrangement uses TRBV5-5 and TRBJ1-5, with D perhaps TRBD1 (5 bases). The CDR3 has 15 residues. V dropped 4 bases and J dropped 2 bases, with 13 bases sitting between them. Germline V lookup: CDR1 SGHKS, CDR2 YYEKEE (reference sequence). The CDR3 loop is CASSVLVGGNQPQHF. In DNA, the CDR3 is TGTGCCAGCAGCGTGCTCGTAGGGGGCAATCAGCCCCAGCATTTT.

V is TRBV7-8 and J is TRBJ2-7; a possible D gene is TRBD2 (5 bases). Germline CDR1 SGHVS, CDR2 FQNEAQ. This CDR3 has 14 residues. V was shortened by 3 bases and J by 7 bases, with 16 bases between the two germline ends. In DNA form, the CDR3 reads TGTGCCAGCAGCTTTGTCCCCTCGCGCGGGGAGCAGTACTTC. The encoded protein is CASSFVPSRGEQYF.

The rearrangement joins TRBV5-1 to TRBJ2-3; D gene unclear. Trimming took 4 bases from V and 1 from J, leaving 10 bases between them. The CDR3 is 14 amino acids. The germline CDR1 and CDR2 sequences are SGHRS and YFSETQ. CDR3 in DNA: TGCGCCAGCAGCCCCCCGGCCCGCACAGATACGCAGTATTTT. Translating it yields CASSPPARTDTQYF.

The genes are TRBV7-2 and TRBJ1-1; D may be TRBD1 (5 bases). Germline CDR1 is SGHTA and CDR2 is FQGNSA. V shed 0 bases and J shed 1 base, with 12 bases lying between them. The CDR3 length is 16 residues. The CDR3 coding sequence is TGTGCCAGCAGCTTAGCTCCCGACAGCTCGAACACTGAAGCTTTCTTT. Translation gives CASSLAPDSSNTEAFF.

The chain joins TRBV7-8 to TRBJ1-1; 7 nucleotides align to TRBD1. Trimming cost V 1 base and J 2 bases; bases outside gene matches: 1. Germline V gene lookup returns CDR1 SGHVS and CDR2 FQNEAQ. The CDR3 spans 14 residues. CDR3 sequence reads: CASSLGQGNTEAFF. The CDR3 DNA reads TGTGCCAGCAGCTTAGGACAGGGAAACACTGAAGCTTTCTTT.

The rearrangement uses TRBV6-5 and TRBJ2-3, with D tentatively TRBD1 (5 bases). Trimming removed 1 base from V and 3 bases from J, with 11 bases in between. The germline CDR1 and CDR2 sequences are MNHEY and SVGAGI. The CDR3 runs to 15 residues. The CDR3 loop reads CASSYWGRETDTQYF. The DNA of the CDR3 is TGTGCCAGCAGTTACTGGGGCAGAGAAACAGATACGCAGTATTTT.

This rearrangement joins TRBV5-1 to TRBJ1-1; D not certain. The CDR3 is 16 residues long. The germline V gene encodes CDR1 SGHRS and CDR2 YFSETQ. Trimming shortened V by 5 bases and J by 0 bases, and 17 bases separated the two germline ends. The CDR3 loop reads CASRFQSGVMNTEAFF. CDR3 bases: TGCGCCAGCAGATTTCAGAGTGGGGTAATGAACACTGAAGCTTTCTTT.

CDR3 nucleotides: TGTGCCAGCAGTTTGAGGGGAGGGTCGTATGGCTACACCTTC. It codes for CASSLRGGSYGYTF. The V and J genes are TRBV27 and TRBJ1-2, with D tentatively TRBD1 (5 bases). Trimming left V 3 bases short and J 5 bases short, with 13 bases between. Germline-derived CDR1 and CDR2 are MNHEY and SMNVEV (reference sequence). There are 14 residues in the CDR3.

This clone has a single count. V gene TRBV18 combines with J gene TRBJ2-3, with 14 bases that match TRBD2. The CDR3 loop spans 16 amino acids. V shed 4 bases, J shed 2 bases, and the junction held 2 bases outside the gene matches. The germline gives CDR1 KGHSH, CDR2 LQKENI. CDR3 sequence: CASSRLAGGNTDTQYF. The CDR3 nucleotides are TGTGCCAGCTCACGACTAGCGGGAGGGAACACAGATACGCAGTATTTT.

The count of this clone is one. This same CDR3 is encoded by further DNA sequences in the sample. The V gene is TRBV29-1, the J gene TRBJ2-7; D ambiguous. Per germline, CDR1 SQVTM and CDR2 ANQGSEA. V was trimmed by 4 bases and J by 3 bases, leaving 4 bases between them. The CDR3 sequence is 10 residues long. This CDR3 is CSVGGYEQYF. The CDR3 coding sequence is TGCAGCGTTGGCGGCTACGAGCAGTACTTC.

The chain is built from TRBV5-1 and TRBJ2-3, with D possibly matching TRBD1 (6 bases). This CDR3 has 14 residues. V gave up 4 bases and J gave up 2 bases, with 11 bases separating them. The germline V gene has CDR1 SGHRS and CDR2 YFSETQ. CDR3 nucleotide sequence: TGCGCCAGCAGCCCCAAGGGACACACAGATACGCAGTATTTT. Amino acid sequence: CASSPKGHTDTQYF.

The rearrangement joins TRBV15 to TRBJ2-3; TRBD1 might be the D (5 bases). From germline, CDR1 is LNHNV and CDR2 YYDKDF (reference sequence). The V end was cut by 0 bases, the J end by 5 bases, with 18 bases between. The CDR3 runs 17 residues. The CDR3 DNA is TGTGCCACCAGCAGAGATGGCCCAGGGCGAATTCAAGATACGCAGTATTTT. Translated: CATSRDGPGRIQDTQYF.

The J gene is TRBJ1-1, the V gene TRBV7-9, with unresolved D. The germline V gene has CDR1 SEHNR and CDR2 FQNEAQ (reference sequence). This CDR3 spans 12 amino acids. Between the trimmed V and J ends, which lost 5 bases and 3 bases, there was a span of 7 bases. In DNA form, the CDR3 reads TGTGCCAGCAGCCCCCGTCACACTGAAGCTTTCTTT. Its protein product is CASSPRHTEAFF.

Regarding this clone: In the same sample, other DNA sequences code for this CDR3. This chain uses TRBV9 with TRBJ2-7, with 7 bases identical to TRBD1. Germline V gene sequence: CDR1 SGDLS, CDR2 YYNGEE. The CDR3 covers 14 residues. Unmatched junction bases numbered 2, after V lost 0 bases and J lost 2 bases. The CDR3 DNA reads as TGTGCCAGCAGCGTAGGGACAGGTCCCTACGAGCAGTACTTC. Encoded protein: CASSVGTGPYEQYF.

The chain links TRBV5-6 to TRBJ2-7; TRBD1 aligns across 10 bases. This CDR3 is 19 amino acids long. Per germline, CDR1 SGHDT and CDR2 YYEEEE. The J segment lost 5 bases and the V segment lost 0 bases, leaving 17 bases of the junction unmatched. This CDR3 is CASSLDYSRDRGSNHEQYF. The CDR3, as DNA: TGTGCCAGCAGCTTGGATTACAGCCGGGACAGGGGATCCAACCACGAGCAGTACTTC.

The rearrangement joins TRBV5-5 to TRBJ1-2; TRBD1 might be the D (6 bases). Per germline, CDR1 SGHKS and CDR2 YYEKEE (reference sequence). Trimming pared 0 bases from V and 5 bases from J, leaving 14 bases between. The CDR3 has 15 residues. CDR3 amino acids: CASSLAAGTPYGYTF. The CDR3 DNA sequence: TGTGCCAGCAGCTTGGCCGCCGGGACACCTTATGGCTACACCTTC.